This T cell receptor (beta chain) was obtained from a study of blood T cells in healthy people across ages. Broader study findings: Older individuals had lower TCR beta diversity per million T cells (the decline was roughly linear). Expanded clonotype changes were possibly confounded by unknown donor CMV status.

The germline CDR1 and CDR2 sequences are SGHKS and YYEKEE (reference sequence). CDR3 size: 15 residues. V was pared by 2 bases and J by 4 bases, with 6 bases of the junction left unmatched. Peripheral blood samples of roughly 9.8 milliliters were drawn from each donor. Next came a second PCR, run for about 7 to 12 cycles, which used a sample-barcoded 5' primer along with a J-beta primer mix. TCRdb analysed the 5' RACE reads with MiXCR anew, one entry per CDR3 protein. The sample lists 450,000 to 700,000 distinct CDR3 sequences, roughly a quarter occurring once. With regard to this clonotype: Its antigen is undetermined.

The specimen was blood. The chain couples TRBV5-5 to TRBJ2-3, with TRBD2 matching over 8 bases. This sequence originates from a woman between 65 and 79 years old in good health. CDR3 DNA: TGTGCCAGCAGCTTTCACGGGAGGGTAGCAGATACGCAGTATTTT. It specifies CASSFHGRVADTQYF.